This T cell receptor (beta chain) was identified during a study of blood T cells in healthy people across ages. A sample-barcoded 5' primer and a J-beta primer mix were used in a second PCR of about 7 to 12 cycles. In TCRdb, the 5' RACE reads were re-called with MiXCR into one record per CDR3 protein. The data hold approximately 800,000 distinct CDR3 sequences, with roughly 26% observed a single time. The germline gives CDR1 MDHEN, CDR2 SYDVKM. This CDR3 has 13 amino acids. V was shortened by 6 bases and J by 5 bases, with 13 bases between the two germline ends. The sample was also reused in another study, on T cells of mothers and their children. From that report: Mothers gave over 8 million TCR beta CDR3 reads each, and children around 2.9 million each.

This chain uses TRBV28 with TRBJ2-5; no reliable D call. Sequenced sample: blood. This TCR was recovered from a boy aged 10-17 years in good health. In DNA, the CDR3 is TGTGCCAGCAGCAAGGTATCGGTCGAGACCCAGTACTTC. Translated, it gives CASSKVSVETQYF.